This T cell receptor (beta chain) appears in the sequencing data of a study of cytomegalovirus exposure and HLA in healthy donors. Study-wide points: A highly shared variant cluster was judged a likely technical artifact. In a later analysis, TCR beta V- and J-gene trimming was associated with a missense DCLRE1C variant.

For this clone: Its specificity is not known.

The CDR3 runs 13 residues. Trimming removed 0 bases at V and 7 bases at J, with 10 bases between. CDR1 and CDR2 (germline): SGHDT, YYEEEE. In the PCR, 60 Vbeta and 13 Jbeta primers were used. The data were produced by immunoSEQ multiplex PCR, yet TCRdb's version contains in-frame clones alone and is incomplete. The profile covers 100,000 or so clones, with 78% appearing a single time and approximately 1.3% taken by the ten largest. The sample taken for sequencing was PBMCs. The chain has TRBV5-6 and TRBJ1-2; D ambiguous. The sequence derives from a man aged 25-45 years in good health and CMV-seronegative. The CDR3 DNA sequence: TGTGCCAGCAGCTTGGAACAGTCCTTTGGCTACACCTTC. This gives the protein CASSLEQSFGYTF.